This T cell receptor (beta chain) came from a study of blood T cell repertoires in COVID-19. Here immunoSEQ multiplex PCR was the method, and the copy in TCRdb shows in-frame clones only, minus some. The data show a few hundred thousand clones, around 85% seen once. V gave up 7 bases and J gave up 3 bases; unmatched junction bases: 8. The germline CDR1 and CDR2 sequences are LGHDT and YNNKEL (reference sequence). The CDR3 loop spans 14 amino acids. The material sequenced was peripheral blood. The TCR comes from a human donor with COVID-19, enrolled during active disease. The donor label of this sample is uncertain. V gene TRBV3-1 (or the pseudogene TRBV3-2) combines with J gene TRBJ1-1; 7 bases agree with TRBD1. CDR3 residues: CASTSGQVHTEAFF. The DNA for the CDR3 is TGTGCCAGCACCTCAGGACAGGTGCACACTGAAGCTTTCTTT.